The table lists the clone carrying this T cell receptor beta chain with a few counts. This specimen comes from a study of blood T cell repertoires in COVID-19. Study-level information: Acute and convalescent COVID-19 specimens originated in the United States, Italy and Spain. Nucleic acid was either cDNA or gDNA, and it came from T cells, B-cell-depleted T cells, or PBMCs.

Original processing notes: Amplification of reference gene primers provided the estimated nucleated cell counts. Sequencing used immunoSEQ multiplex PCR; TCRdb keeps in-frame clones, though not all of them. Clone size and the V and J calls come from that table; the DNA yielded D and trimming. In the table there are 200,000 to 250,000 clones, 84% of which are singletons. The sequence came from a human donor in a cohort sampled during active COVID-19. Sequenced input: peripheral blood.

The CDR3 DNA sequence: TGTGCCAGCAGTGATCCTACGACTAGCGGAGCCTACGAGCAGTACTTC. It specifies CASSDPTTSGAYEQYF. The chain has TRBV2 and TRBJ2-7; TRBD2 agrees at 9 bases. The CDR3 extends over 16 amino acids. CDR1 SNHLY and CDR2 FYNNEI come from the germline V gene. Trimming took 3 bases from V and 2 from J; bases not matched to a gene: 8.